These 17 T cell receptor beta chains came from one sample sequenced in a study of T cells in Graves' hyperthyroidism and ophthalmopathy (dated by TCRdb to between 2017 and 2020). Library preparation used multiplex PCR. The sequencer was an Illumina HiSeq 2000. The TCR beta CDR3 regions were amplified from the RNA transcripts. The first round of RT-PCR for the TCR CDR3 was performed with the HTBI primer set and the Qiagen OneStep RT-PCR kit. In TCRdb, the public reads were trimmed at Q25 with fastp and aligned with MiXCR, with productive beta chains retained. A single entry per CDR3 protein holds the most common genes and DNA from its merged rows. This sample has about 350,000 distinct CDR3 sequences in its table, and approximately 15% of those were observed once. The biggest ten clones account for approximately 23% of the sample. The specimen was blood. These receptors were taken from a woman aged 30 to 39 with Graves' hyperthyroidism.

The J gene is TRBJ1-5, the V gene TRBV3-1; a possible D gene is TRBD1 (5 bases). Per germline, CDR1 LGHDT and CDR2 YNNKEL (reference sequence). This CDR3 contains 15 residues. Trimming stripped 0 bases from V and 2 bases from J, with 8 bases between. CDR3 in DNA: TGTGCCAGCAGCCAAGACGTGGGGGGCAATCAGCCCCAGCATTTT. Residues: CASSQDVGGNQPQHF.

This clonotype has just one count. A read error may produce the germline difference seen at one junction end. V is TRBV5-1 and J is TRBJ1-1; maybe TRBD1 (5 bases). The CDR3 contains 16 residues. CDR1 and CDR2 from the germline V gene are SGHRS and YFSETQ. The chain's CDR3 is CASSLEGASSNTEAFF. CDR3 nucleotides: TGTGCCAGCAGCTTGGAAGGGGCGTCGTCGAACACTGAAGCTTTCTTT.

This clonotype was recorded at least ten times. The chain carries TRBV7-8 and TRBJ2-2; 9 nucleotides line up with TRBD2. There are 16 residues in the CDR3. The germline V gene has CDR1 SGHVS and CDR2 FQNEAQ. The ends lost 4 bases at V and 6 bases at J; junction bases unmatched: 9. In DNA, the CDR3 is TGTGCCAGCAGCTCGACCCAGCTAGCGGGACCCGGGGAGCTGTTTTTT. Protein product: CASSSTQLAGPGELFF.

This clonotype was seen repeatedly, ten times or more. V is TRBV27 and J is TRBJ2-1, with D unresolved. The germline gives CDR1 MNHEY, CDR2 SMNVEV (reference sequence). The CDR3 sequence is 14 residues long. V lost 7 bases to trimming and J lost 5 bases, with 15 bases between them. The CDR3 region has the DNA TGTGCCAGCATGCCTAGAAGGCTGCACAATGAGCAGTTCTTC. This gives the protein CASMPRRLHNEQFF.

This clonotype was seen many times. The chain links TRBV11-2 to TRBJ2-1; 13 nucleotides line up with TRBD2. The V and J ends lost 1 base and 6 bases, in that order; junction bases with no gene match: 6. The length of the CDR3 is 17 residues. CDR1 is SGHAT, CDR2 FQNNGV, per germline. The CDR3 coding sequence is TGTGCCAGCAGCTTAGTAGGGAGACTAGCGGGAGGCAATGAGCAGTTCTTC. The encoded protein is CASSLVGRLAGGNEQFF.

This clonotype turned up a few times. The chain combines TRBV7-8 with TRBJ2-7; a weak D match, TRBD1 (5 bases). V dropped 0 bases and J dropped 3 bases, with 18 bases sitting between them. Germline V gene data show CDR1 as SGHVS and CDR2 as FQNEAQ. The CDR3 totals 17 residues. CDR3 protein: CASSLAVGRANIYEQYF. CDR3 DNA: TGTGCCAGCAGCTTAGCTGTCGGCAGGGCAAACATCTACGAGCAGTACTTC.

This clonotype was found many times. J is TRBJ1-5 and V is TRBV28, with D possibly being TRBD1 (6 bases). The CDR3 length is 15 residues. Germline CDR1 MDHEN, CDR2 SYDVKM. V was clipped by 5 bases and J by 2 bases, with 13 bases between them. CDR3 DNA sequence: TGTGCCAGCAGTCCAGGGGTTAATGGCAATCAGCCCCAGCATTTT. Its translation: CASSPGVNGNQPQHF. Complete variable domain (other parts from reference TRBV28 and TRBJ1-5): DVKVTQSSRYLVKRTGEKVFLECVQDMDHENMFWYRQDPGLGLRLIYFSYDVKMKEKGDIPEGYSVSREKKERFSLILESASTNQTSMYLCASSPGVNGNQPQHFGDGTRLSIL.

This clonotype has more than one count but fewer than ten. The V call is TRBV29-1, the J call TRBJ2-3, with 7 bases fitting TRBD2. The CDR3 extends over 14 amino acids. Germline CDR1 SQVTM, CDR2 ANQGSEA. The trim removed 4 bases at V and 0 bases at J, leaving 4 bases unmatched. CDR3: CSVVRGLSTDTQYF. The CDR3, as DNA: TGCAGCGTTGTGAGGGGACTAAGCACAGATACGCAGTATTTT.

There are many counts of this clonotype. The V and J genes are TRBV20-1 and TRBJ2-1; the D gene is possibly TRBD2 (5 bases). Germline V CDR1 and CDR2: DFQATT, SNEGSKA (reference sequence). V lost 4 bases and J lost 7, with 17 bases in between. The CDR3 runs 14 residues. CDR3 nucleotides: TGCAGTGCTACGGACTTTTCCGCCGTGAATGAGCAGTTCTTC. As protein: CSATDFSAVNEQFF.

Concerning this clonotype: A read error is possible here, since a much larger clone lies one base away. The chain has TRBV7-2 and TRBJ2-7, with 13 bases aligning to TRBD2. The V segment lost 5 bases and the J segment 5 bases; nucleotides outside the gene matches: 6. This CDR3 comprises 15 residues. Germline lookup yields CDR1 SGHTA and CDR2 FQGNSA. The CDR3 DNA follows: TGTGCCAGCAGCCCCGGGACTAGCGGGATGCACGAGCAGTACTTC. This translates into CASSPGTSGMHEQYF. Full variable domain (missing parts from reference TRBV7-2 and TRBJ2-7): GAGVSQSPSNKVTEKGKDVELRCDPISGHTALYWYRQSLGQGLEFLIYFQGNSAPDKSGLPSDRFSAERTGGSVSTLTIQRTQQEDSAVYLCASSPGTSGMHEQYFGPGTRLTVT.

This clonotype was counted many times. This chain links TRBV9 with TRBJ1-1; 9 positions match TRBD1. The CDR3 is 15 amino acids. Germline V lookup: CDR1 SGDLS, CDR2 YYNGEE. V dropped 3 bases and J dropped 0; count of bases not matched to a gene: 3. The CDR3 loop is CASSAGQGMNTEAFF. In DNA form, the CDR3 reads TGTGCCAGCAGCGCGGGACAGGGAATGAACACTGAAGCTTTCTTT. Using reference TRBV9 and TRBJ1-1 for the parts outside the CDR3, the full variable domain is DSGVTQTPKHLITATGQRVTLRCSPRSGDLSVYWYQQSLDQGLQFLIQYYNGEERAKGNILERFSAQQFPDLHSELNLSSLELGDSALYFCASSAGQGMNTEAFFGQGTRLTVV.

The chain links TRBV6-1 to TRBJ1-2; TRBD1 matches 7 bases. Germline values: CDR1 MNHNS, CDR2 SASEGT. The CDR3 loop spans 13 amino acids. The trim removed 8 bases at V and 8 bases at J, leaving 11 bases unmatched. The CDR3 coding sequence is TGTGCCAGCGGGGGAGGGGGCGGTAGGGGCTACACCTTC. As protein: CASGGGGGRGYTF.

The chain combines TRBV7-6 with TRBJ2-1, with 8 nucleotides matching TRBD2. Germline lookup yields CDR1 SGHVS and CDR2 FNYEAQ. The CDR3 extends over 15 amino acids. Losses at the gene ends were 5 bases for V and 5 bases for J; bases not matched to a gene: 8. CDR3 sequence: CASSPSVLADNEQFF. The CDR3 DNA reads TGTGCCAGCAGCCCATCTGTACTAGCGGACAATGAGCAGTTCTTC.

This clonotype was counted a few times. The chain couples TRBV12-3 or TRBV12-4 to TRBJ1-4, with a weak D call TRBD1 (5 bases). Deletions cut 5 bases from V and 4 bases from J, with 17 bases between. The CDR3 is made up of 16 amino acids. Here the CDR3 reads CASSPPWGGVNEKLFF. Written as DNA, the CDR3 is TGTGCCAGCAGTCCACCTTGGGGGGGGGTTAATGAAAAACTGTTTTTT.

This clonotype was observed a handful of times. This sequence joins TRBV19 and TRBJ2-3, with D unclear. Germline lookup yields CDR1 LNHDA and CDR2 SQIVND (reference sequence). V lost 1 base and J 5 bases, leaving 7 bases between the germline ends. The CDR3 sequence is 13 residues long. In nucleotides, the CDR3 is TGTGCCAGTAGTATAGCCGAGGTAGATACGCAGTATTTT. It yields the protein CASSIAEVDTQYF.

This chain links TRBV6-1 with TRBJ1-5, with D uncertain. Per germline, CDR1 MNHNS and CDR2 SASEGT. Trimming removed 6 bases from V and 4 bases from J, with 19 bases in between. The CDR3 is 16 amino acids. The CDR3 reads CASSPVRDVLNQPQHF. DNA of the CDR3: TGTGCCAGCAGCCCAGTTAGGGATGTTCTAAATCAGCCCCAGCATTTT.

This clonotype appeared many times. The genes are TRBV20-1 and TRBJ2-7, with 7 nucleotides matching TRBD1. The ends lost 3 bases at V and 2 bases at J; junction bases unmatched: 16. CDR3 length: 17 amino acids. Germline assignment: CDR1 DFQATT and CDR2 SNEGSKA (reference sequence). Here the CDR3 reads CSARGPGTDSPTYEQYF. CDR3 coding DNA: TGCAGTGCTAGGGGTCCCGGGACAGACTCTCCTACCTACGAGCAGTACTTC.